Sequencing of this TCR beta chain was carried out in a study of neurological immune-mediated disorders. Trimming left V 7 bases short and J 6 bases short, with 9 bases between. Germline CDR1 reads MGHDK; CDR2 reads SYGVNS. This CDR3 has 12 residues. 5'RACE with 10-nucleotide random UMIs generated the cDNA. TCRdb reprocessed the 5' RACE reads with MiXCR, giving one entry per CDR3 protein. The table shows about 50,000 distinct CDR3 sequences, with approximately 15% occurring only once. This clonotype was picked up a small number of times. This chain joins TRBV25-1 and TRBJ2-2, with a tentative D call TRBD2 (5 bases). The clonotype originates from a man between 60 and 75 years old in good health. Sample: PBMCs. The chain's CDR3 is CASTKGAGELFF. CDR3 DNA: TGTGCCAGCACCAAGGGAGCCGGGGAGCTGTTTTTT.